Listed here are 32 T cell receptor beta chains from one sample, sequenced in a study of T cell repertoires in cytomegalovirus infection. Using its own MiXCR run on the reads, TCRdb lists one record per CDR3 protein. The table lists around 750,000 distinct CDR3 sequences, less than 35% of them singletons. Their recognized antigens are unknown. Sequencing used cultured CD8+ T cells from PBMCs, obtained from culture after CMV antigen stimulation. The receptor set was obtained from a human donor in good health (CMV status not recorded). Some clones in this sample may be carry-over from other donors' samples.

The CDR3: CASSIEGLGQPQHF. CDR3 nucleotides: TGTGCCAGTAGTATAGAGGGGTTAGGGCAGCCCCAGCATTTT. The chain couples TRBV19 to TRBJ1-5, with D unresolved. This CDR3 has 14 residues. Germline V gives CDR1 LNHDA, CDR2 SQIVND (reference sequence). V lost 0 bases to trimming and J lost 7 bases, with 10 bases between them.

In this sample, this clonotype turned up a few times. This rearrangement joins TRBV7-9 to TRBJ1-2; possible D gene TRBD1, 5 bases. The V gene lost 5 bases and the J gene lost 8 bases, with 15 bases spanning the gap. The CDR3 has 13 amino acids. Germline V gene sequence: CDR1 SEHNR, CDR2 FQNEAQ (reference sequence). For the CDR3, the DNA is TGTGCCAGCAGCCCTGGGGGTGCAGAGGGCTACACCTTC. Its protein is CASSPGGAEGYTF.

This clonotype has more than one count but fewer than ten. The J gene is TRBJ2-7, the V gene TRBV27; possibly TRBD1 or TRBD2 for D (5 bases each). This CDR3 has 14 residues. V lost 7 bases and J 3 bases, leaving 16 bases between the germline ends. Germline assignment: CDR1 MNHEY and CDR2 SMNVEV (reference sequence). The CDR3 reads CASTPRDGSYEQYF. The CDR3 DNA is TGTGCCAGCACCCCCCGGGACGGAAGCTACGAGCAGTACTTC.

This clonotype occurred a few times. This chain links TRBV11-1 with TRBJ2-7; D is undetermined. CDR3 length: 13 residues. Trimming took off 3 bases at V and 2 bases at J, with 8 bases between the two ends. The germline V gene has CDR1 SGHAT and CDR2 FQDESV (reference sequence). The CDR3: CASSFGDPYEQYV. For the CDR3, the DNA is TGTGCCAGCAGCTTCGGAGATCCCTACGAGCAGTACGTC.

The chain employs TRBV6-5 and TRBJ1-2; possible D gene TRBD1, 6 bases. Germline lookup yields CDR1 MNHEY and CDR2 SVGAGI. V was cut by 6 bases and J by 6 bases, with 23 bases left in between. The CDR3 has 16 residues. Here the CDR3 reads CASRVGAGEVADGYTF. Written as DNA, the CDR3 is TGTGCCAGCAGAGTGGGTGCAGGGGAGGTAGCTGATGGCTACACCTTC.

This clonotype was seen a few times. The rearrangement uses TRBV29-1 and TRBJ1-2; possibly TRBD1 for D (5 bases). The CDR3 extends over 12 amino acids. Deletions cut 4 bases from V and 4 bases from J, with 10 bases between. The V gene's germline CDR1 is SQVTM and CDR2 ANQGSEA. This CDR3 reads CSVGGGVYGYTF. CDR3 nucleotides: TGCAGCGTTGGGGGGGGAGTCTATGGCTACACCTTC.

This clonotype was seen a single time. The chain combines TRBV6-5 with TRBJ2-5, with 8 bases that match TRBD1. Per germline, CDR1 MNHEY and CDR2 SVGAGI. CDR3 length: 16 residues. J lost 5 bases, V lost 4 bases, and 12 bases had no gene match. As DNA, the CDR3 is TGTGCCAGCAGTTCTCCACGGACAGGGTGGTTGGAGACCCAGTACTTC. This codes for CASSSPRTGWLETQYF.

The V and J genes are TRBV5-5 and TRBJ2-7; TRBD1 agrees at 7 bases. The J segment lost 4 bases and the V segment lost 1 base, leaving 5 bases of the junction unmatched. The germline gives CDR1 SGHKS, CDR2 YYEKEE (reference sequence). The CDR3 runs 14 residues. CDR3 residues: CASSLTDRVYEQYV. As DNA, the CDR3 is TGTGCCAGCAGCTTGACCGACAGGGTTTACGAGCAGTACGTC.

Turning to this clonotype: Germline and junction disagree at one end, which may indicate a read error. The genes are TRBV7-9 and TRBJ2-3; TRBD2 is a possible D gene (6 bases). Germline values: CDR1 SEHNR, CDR2 FQNEAQ (reference sequence). The CDR3 totals 16 residues. The CDR3, as DNA: TGTGACAGCAGCTTAATTGGCGGGGTCGATACAGATACGCAGTATTTT. This gives the protein CDSSLIGGVDTDTQYF. Filled out from reference TRBV7-9 and TRBJ2-3, the complete variable domain reads DTGVSQNPRHKITKRGQNVTFRCDPISEHNRLYWYRQTLGQGPEFLTYFQNEAQLEKSRLLSDRFSAERPKGSFSTLEIQRTEQGDSAMYLCDSSLIGGVDTDTQYFGPGTRLTVL.

V and J are TRBV20-1 and TRBJ1-1, with D hard to call. Trimming removed 5 bases at V and 4 bases at J, with 11 bases between. The CDR3 spans 12 residues. Germline CDR1 DFQATT, CDR2 SNEGSKA (reference sequence). CDR3 region: CSAGYLGTEAFF. Written as DNA, the CDR3 is TGCAGTGCTGGGTATCTGGGCACTGAAGCTTTCTTT.

The V call is TRBV29-1, the J call TRBJ1-6; D call uncertain. Trimming removed 0 bases at V and 6 bases at J, with 6 bases between. CDR1 and CDR2 from the germline V gene are SQVTM and ANQGSEA. The CDR3 is made up of 13 amino acids. The CDR3 DNA reads TGCAGCGTTGAAGAAGGGAGTAATTCACCCCTCCACTTT. Translation gives CSVEEGSNSPLHF.

This chain connects TRBV5-4 to TRBJ2-2, with D perhaps matching TRBD1 or TRBD2 (6 bases each). Germline V gene lookup returns CDR1 SGHNT and CDR2 YYREEE (reference sequence). The length of the CDR3 is 14 residues. V lost 8 bases and J 4 bases, leaving 15 bases between the germline ends. Here the CDR3 reads CASSWGAVTGELFF. The CDR3 nucleotides read TGTGCCAGTTCATGGGGGGCCGTCACCGGGGAGCTGTTTTTT. The variable domain in full, with the rest retrieved from reference TRBV5-4 and TRBJ2-2, is ETGVTQSPTHLIKTRGQQVTLRCSSQSGHNTVSWYQQALGQGPQFIFQYYREEENGRGNFPPRFSGLQFPNYSSELNVNALELDDSALYLCASSWGAVTGELFFGEGSRLTVL.

This clonotype has a handful of counts. This may come from a read error, since a much larger clone is one base off. This chain uses TRBV7-3 with TRBJ2-1; D not resolved. The CDR3 spans 13 residues. Germline CDR1 reads SGHTA; CDR2 reads FQGTGA. The germline V and J ends were trimmed by 0 bases and 4 bases, with 4 bases remaining between them. The CDR3 DNA follows: TGTGCCAGCAGCTTAACCCAATACAATGAGCAGTTCTTC. Protein sequence: CASSLTQYNEQFF.

The chain carries TRBV2 and TRBJ2-6; D not resolved. The CDR3 contains 16 residues. The germline CDR1 and CDR2 sequences are SNHLY and FYNNEI. Trimming cost V 3 bases and J 0 bases, with 9 bases left between them. CDR3 nucleotides: TGTGCCAGCAGTGAGGGCCGGTACTCTGGGGCCAACGTCCTGACTTTC. It translates to CASSEGRYSGANVLTF.

The V gene is TRBV7-6, the J gene TRBJ2-1; a possible D gene is TRBD1 (6 bases). The germline V gene has CDR1 SGHVS and CDR2 FNYEAQ. The CDR3 is 13 amino acids. Trimming pared 4 bases from V and 8 bases from J, leaving 12 bases between. The CDR3 nucleotides read TGTGCCAGCAGCTCCGACAGGTGGGATGAGCAGTTCTTC. As protein: CASSSDRWDEQFF.

Ten or more counts support this clonotype. V and J are TRBV19 and TRBJ2-1, with a weak D call TRBD1 (5 bases). This CDR3 region has 13 residues. V was trimmed by 4 bases and J by 7 bases, leaving 11 bases between them. Germline values: CDR1 LNHDA, CDR2 SQIVND (reference sequence). DNA of the CDR3: TGTGCCAGTAGTAGCAGCAGGGTAAATGAGCAGTTCTTC. Protein sequence: CASSSSRVNEQFF.

For this clonotype: As the CDR3 is not closed by the conserved phenylalanine or tryptophan, this likely results from a read error. The CDR3 region is CASSPVTGWEQYC. In DNA form, the CDR3 reads TGTGCCAGCAGCCCCGTGACAGGGTGGGAGCAGTACTGC. The rearrangement joins TRBV7-4 to TRBJ2-7; 7 positions agree with TRBD1. Germline CDR1 SGHVT, CDR2 SQSDAQ. V lost 5 bases and J lost 7; bases outside the gene matches: 8. This CDR3 region has 13 residues.

The V gene is TRBV20-1, the J gene TRBJ2-1; maybe TRBD1 (6 bases). Trimming took off 4 bases at V and 8 bases at J, with 21 bases between the two ends. The CDR3 has 15 residues. The germline V gene has CDR1 DFQATT and CDR2 SNEGSKA (reference sequence). This chain's CDR3 is CSANRQDPVRDEQFF. DNA for the CDR3: TGCAGTGCTAACCGACAGGACCCCGTTCGCGATGAGCAGTTCTTC.

This clonotype has only one observation. The J gene is TRBJ1-5, the V gene TRBV27; TRBD1 might be the D (6 bases). This CDR3 contains 15 residues. V dropped 4 bases and J dropped 3 bases, with 13 bases sitting between them. CDR1 is MNHEY, CDR2 SMNVEV, per germline (reference sequence). The CDR3 protein is CASSSLQGLNQPQHF. CDR3 DNA: TGTGCCAGCAGTTCCCTACAGGGCCTCAATCAGCCCCAGCATTTT.

Only a few counts were recorded for this clonotype. The chain uses TRBV7-2 and TRBJ2-3; D unclear. The CDR3 is made up of 14 amino acids. The ends were cut back, 2 bases at V and 6 bases at J, with 12 bases in the middle. CDR1 SGHTA and CDR2 FQGNSA come from the germline V gene. For the CDR3, the DNA is TGTGCCAGCAGCTTACAACGGGTTGTTGATACGCAGTATTTT. It codes for CASSLQRVVDTQYF.

This clonotype has just a few counts. V usage is TRBV7-4 and J usage is TRBJ1-3; a possible D gene is TRBD1 (5 bases). Trimming removed 1 base from V and 1 base from J, with 17 bases in between. The CDR3 loop spans 18 amino acids. Germline V CDR1 and CDR2: SGHVT, SQSDAQ. CDR3 nucleotide sequence: TGTGCCAGCAGCTTAGAAGGGAGAGGGGACGAATCTGGAAACACCATATATTTT. Translation: CASSLEGRGDESGNTIYF.

The table lists this clonotype with a few counts. V usage is TRBV27 and J usage is TRBJ2-1, with TRBD1 matching over 8 bases. The CDR3 sequence is 13 residues long. Germline assignment: CDR1 MNHEY and CDR2 SMNVEV (reference sequence). With 2 bases clipped from V and 12 bases from J, the junction kept 6 bases outside the gene matches. CDR3 in DNA: TGTGCCAGCAGTTTACGGGGTGGGACAGGGCAGTTCTTC. The encoded protein is CASSLRGGTGQFF.

The chain links TRBV19 to TRBJ2-1; no clear D gene. Germline CDR1 reads LNHDA; CDR2 reads SQIVND (reference sequence). V was pared by 5 bases and J by 8 bases, with 16 bases between. The CDR3 consists of 14 residues. The CDR3 nucleotides read TGTGCCAGTAGTGGGCTAGAAGGTCAGGATGAGCAGTTCTTC. This translates into CASSGLEGQDEQFF.

This clonotype came up a few times. The rearrangement joins TRBV7-9 to TRBJ2-7; the D is unclear. Looked up from germline, CDR1 is SEHNR and CDR2 is FQNEAQ (reference sequence). This CDR3 is 13 amino acids long. V lost 0 bases and J 5 bases, leaving 8 bases between the germline ends. The CDR3 here is CASSLAGSDEQYF. CDR3 sequence (DNA): TGTGCCAGCAGCTTAGCTGGGTCTGACGAGCAGTACTTC.

The gene calls are TRBV7-6 and TRBJ1-6; 7 nucleotides line up with TRBD1. CDR1 is SGHVS and CDR2 is FNYEAQ in the germline V gene. The CDR3 length is 15 residues. The V and J ends lost 6 bases and 7 bases, in that order; junction bases with no gene match: 9. The DNA for the CDR3 is TGTGCCAGCAGAGTACAGGGGCAGAGGAATTCACCCCTCCACTTT. Translated: CASRVQGQRNSPLHF.

About this clonotype itself: A read error is possible here, since a much larger clone lies one base away. The CDR3 DNA follows: TGTGCCAGCAGCCCTATCCAGGGACGAGCTATGGAGACCCAGTACTTC. Residues: CASSPIQGRAMETQYF. This chain connects TRBV7-9 to TRBJ2-5, with D tentatively TRBD1 or TRBD2 (5 bases each). Trimming removed 5 bases at V and 5 bases at J, with 21 bases between. The CDR3 sequence is 16 residues long. CDR1 SEHNR and CDR2 FQNEAQ come from the germline V gene (reference sequence).

The chain recombines TRBV10-3 with TRBJ2-7, with TRBD2 identical over 8 bases. CDR3 size: 12 residues. V shed 6 bases and J 4 bases; nucleotides not matched to a gene: 2. The germline V gene has CDR1 ENHRY and CDR2 SYGVKD. The CDR3 is CAISGGGYEQYV. In DNA, the CDR3 is TGTGCCATCAGCGGGGGGGGTTACGAGCAGTACGTC.

The chain joins TRBV4-1 to TRBJ2-1; 9 bases agree with TRBD2. Germline CDR1 is MGHRA and CDR2 is YSYEKL. V was pared by 0 bases and J by 10 bases, with 10 bases of the junction left unmatched. The CDR3 sequence is 16 residues long. The CDR3 reads CASSQDIERGAWEQFF. The CDR3 DNA sequence: TGCGCCAGCAGCCAAGATATCGAGCGGGGGGCCTGGGAGCAGTTCTTC.

The J gene is TRBJ2-5, the V gene TRBV2, with D possibly being TRBD1 (6 bases). V was pared by 3 bases and J by 3 bases, with 11 bases between. The germline CDR1 and CDR2 sequences are SNHLY and FYNNEI. This CDR3 has 14 residues. CDR3 in amino acids: CASSEIKGEETQYF. Here the CDR3 DNA reads TGTGCCAGCAGTGAGATTAAGGGGGAAGAGACCCAGTACTTC.

This clonotype has ten or more counts. V is TRBV27 and J is TRBJ1-1; 10 nucleotides align to TRBD1. This CDR3 contains 14 residues. Trimming took 6 bases from V and 0 from J; bases not matched to a gene: 1. Germline loops: CDR1 MNHEY, CDR2 SMNVEV (reference sequence). The CDR3 DNA sequence: TGTGCCAGCAGCGGACAGGGGGTGAACACTGAAGCTTTCTTT. Translating it yields CASSGQGVNTEAFF.

This clonotype turned up a few times. The chain recombines TRBV10-3 with TRBJ1-2, with TRBD1 matching 8 bases. The CDR3 loop spans 18 amino acids. V trimming: 3 bases; J trimming: 5 bases; junction bases outside the gene matches: 17. CDR1 and CDR2 from the germline V gene are ENHRY and SYGVKD. DNA of the CDR3: TGTGCCATCAGTGACCGAGGACAGGGTCCGTCTTCAGGGTATGGCTACACCTTC. Translating it yields CAISDRGQGPSSGYGYTF.

This clonotype has only a few counts. This chain connects TRBV2 to TRBJ2-1, with 11 bases aligning to TRBD2. This CDR3 has 16 amino acids. V gave up 4 bases and J gave up 5 bases; unmatched junction bases: 7. Germline assignment: CDR1 SNHLY and CDR2 FYNNEI. CDR3 region: CASSGALAGGDNEQFF. The CDR3, as DNA: TGTGCCAGCAGTGGGGCTTTAGCGGGGGGGGACAATGAGCAGTTCTTC.